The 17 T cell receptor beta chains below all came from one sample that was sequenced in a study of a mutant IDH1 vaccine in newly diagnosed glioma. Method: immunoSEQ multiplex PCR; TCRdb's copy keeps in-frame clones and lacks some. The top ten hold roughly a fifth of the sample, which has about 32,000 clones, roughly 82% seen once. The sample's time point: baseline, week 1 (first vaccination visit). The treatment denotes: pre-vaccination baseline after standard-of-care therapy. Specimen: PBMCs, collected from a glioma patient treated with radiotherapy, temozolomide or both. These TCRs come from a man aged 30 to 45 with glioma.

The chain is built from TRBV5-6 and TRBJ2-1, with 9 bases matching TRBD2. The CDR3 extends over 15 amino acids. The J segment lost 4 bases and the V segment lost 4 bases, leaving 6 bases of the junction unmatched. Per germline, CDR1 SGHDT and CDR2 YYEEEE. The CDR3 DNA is TGTGCCAGCAGCGTTAGCGGGAGATTTTACAATGAGCAGTTCTTC. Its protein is CASSVSGRFYNEQFF. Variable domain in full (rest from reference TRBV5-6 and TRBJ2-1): DAGVTQSPTHLIKTRGQQVTLRCSPKSGHDTVSWYQQALGQGPQFIFQYYEEEERQRGNFPDRFSGHQFPNYSSELNVNALLLGDSALYLCASSVSGRFYNEQFFGPGTRLTVL.

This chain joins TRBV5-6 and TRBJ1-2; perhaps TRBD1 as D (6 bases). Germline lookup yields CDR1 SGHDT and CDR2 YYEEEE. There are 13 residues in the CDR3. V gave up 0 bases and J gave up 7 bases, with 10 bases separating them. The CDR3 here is CASSLAGGGGYTF. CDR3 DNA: TGTGCCAGCAGCTTGGCTGGGGGCGGTGGCTACACCTTC.

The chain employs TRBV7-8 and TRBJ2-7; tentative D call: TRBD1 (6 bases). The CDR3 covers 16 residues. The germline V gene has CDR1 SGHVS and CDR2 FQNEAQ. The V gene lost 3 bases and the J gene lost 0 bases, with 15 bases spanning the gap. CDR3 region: CASSFGAGAYSYEQYF. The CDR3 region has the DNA TGTGCCAGCAGCTTTGGCGCAGGGGCCTACTCCTACGAGCAGTACTTC.

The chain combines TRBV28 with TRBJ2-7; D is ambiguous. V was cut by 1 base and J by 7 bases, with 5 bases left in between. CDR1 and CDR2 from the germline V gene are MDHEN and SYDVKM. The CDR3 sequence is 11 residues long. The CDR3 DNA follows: TGTGCCAGCAGTTTATTCGGAGAGCAGTACTTC. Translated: CASSLFGEQYF.

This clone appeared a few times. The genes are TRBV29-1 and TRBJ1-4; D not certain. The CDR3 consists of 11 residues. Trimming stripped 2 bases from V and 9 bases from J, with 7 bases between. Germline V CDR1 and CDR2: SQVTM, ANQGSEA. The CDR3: CSVESGKKLFF. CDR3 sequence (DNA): TGCAGCGTTGAATCTGGGAAAAAACTGTTTTTT.

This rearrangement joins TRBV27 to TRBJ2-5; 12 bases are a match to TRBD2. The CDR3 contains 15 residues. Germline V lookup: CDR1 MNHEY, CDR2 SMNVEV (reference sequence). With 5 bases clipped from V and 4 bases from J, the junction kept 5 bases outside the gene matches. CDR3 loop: CASSRSSGGGETQYF. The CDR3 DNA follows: TGTGCCAGCAGTAGGTCTAGCGGGGGGGGAGAGACCCAGTACTTC.

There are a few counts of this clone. CDR3 DNA sequence: TGTGCCACCAGCAGTCTCTACTTCTCTCCACTAAAGGACAGGGGGCCAAATTCACCCCTCCACTTT. It translates to CATSSLYFSPLKDRGPNSPLHF. This chain connects TRBV15 to TRBJ1-6, with 11 bases lining up with TRBD1. CDR3 length: 22 residues. The germline CDR1 and CDR2 sequences are LNHNV and YYDKDF (reference sequence). Trimming took 3 bases from V and 7 from J; bases not matched to a gene: 23. Full variable domain (outside the CDR3, taken from reference TRBV15 and TRBJ1-6): DAMVIQNPRYQVTQFGKPVTLSCSQTLNHNVMYWYQQKSSQAPKLLFHYYDKDFNNEADTPDNFQSRRPNTSFCFLDIRSPGLGDTAMYLCATSSLYFSPLKDRGPNSPLHFGNGTRLTVT.

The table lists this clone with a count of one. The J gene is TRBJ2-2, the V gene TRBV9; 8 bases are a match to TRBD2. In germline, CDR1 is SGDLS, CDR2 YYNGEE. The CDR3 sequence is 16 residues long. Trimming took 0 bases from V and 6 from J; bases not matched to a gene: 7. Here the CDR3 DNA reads TGTGCCAGCAGCGTAGCTCTGCGGGGGGTGCCCGGGGAGCTGTTTTTT. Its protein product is CASSVALRGVPGELFF. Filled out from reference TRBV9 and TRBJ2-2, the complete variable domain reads DSGVTQTPKHLITATGQRVTLRCSPRSGDLSVYWYQQSLDQGLQFLIQYYNGEERAKGNILERFSAQQFPDLHSELNLSSLELGDSALYFCASSVALRGVPGELFFGEGSRLTVL.

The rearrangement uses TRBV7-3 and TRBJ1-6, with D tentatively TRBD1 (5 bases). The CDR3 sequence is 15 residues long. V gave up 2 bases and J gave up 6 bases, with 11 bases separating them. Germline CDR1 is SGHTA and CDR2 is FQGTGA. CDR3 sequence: CASSLEGPGNSPLHF. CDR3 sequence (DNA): TGTGCCAGCAGCTTAGAGGGACCGGGTAATTCACCCCTCCACTTT.

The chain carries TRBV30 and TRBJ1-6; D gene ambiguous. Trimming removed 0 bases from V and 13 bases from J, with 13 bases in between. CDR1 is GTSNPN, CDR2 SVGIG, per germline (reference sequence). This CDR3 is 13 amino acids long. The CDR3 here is CAWSVGPGSPLHF. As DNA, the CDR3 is TGTGCCTGGAGTGTAGGGCCTGGGAGCCCCCTCCACTTT.

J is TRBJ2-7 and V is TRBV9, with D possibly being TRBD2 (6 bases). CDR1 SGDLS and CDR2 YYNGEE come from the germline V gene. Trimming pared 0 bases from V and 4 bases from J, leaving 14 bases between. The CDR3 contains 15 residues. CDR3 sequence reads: CASSVGNSGAYEQYF. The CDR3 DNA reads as TGTGCCAGCAGCGTAGGGAATAGCGGAGCTTACGAGCAGTACTTC.

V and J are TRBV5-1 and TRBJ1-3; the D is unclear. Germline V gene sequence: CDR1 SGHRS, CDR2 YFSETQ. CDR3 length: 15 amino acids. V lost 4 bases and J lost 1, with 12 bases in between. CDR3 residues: CASSLLVSSGNTIYF. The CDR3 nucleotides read TGCGCCAGCAGCCTGCTCGTGTCTTCTGGAAACACCATATATTTT.

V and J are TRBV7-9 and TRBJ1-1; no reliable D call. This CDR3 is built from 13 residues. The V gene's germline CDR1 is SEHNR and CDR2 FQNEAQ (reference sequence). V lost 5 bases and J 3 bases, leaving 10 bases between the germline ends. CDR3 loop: CASSPKGDTEAFF. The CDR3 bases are TGTGCCAGCAGCCCCAAGGGCGACACTGAAGCTTTCTTT.

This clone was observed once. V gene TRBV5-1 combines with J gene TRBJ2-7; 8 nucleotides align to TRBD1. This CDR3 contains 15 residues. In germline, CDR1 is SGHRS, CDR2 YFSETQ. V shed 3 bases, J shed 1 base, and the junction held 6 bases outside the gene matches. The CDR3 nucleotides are TGCGCCAGCAGCTCGGGGACAGGAGCTTCCTACGAGCAGTACTTC. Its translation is CASSSGTGASYEQYF. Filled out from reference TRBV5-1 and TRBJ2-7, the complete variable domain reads KAGVTQTPRYLIKTRGQQVTLSCSPISGHRSVSWYQQTPGQGLQFLFEYFSETQRNKGNFPGRFSGRQFSNSRSEMNVSTLELGDSALYLCASSSGTGASYEQYFGPGTRLTVT.

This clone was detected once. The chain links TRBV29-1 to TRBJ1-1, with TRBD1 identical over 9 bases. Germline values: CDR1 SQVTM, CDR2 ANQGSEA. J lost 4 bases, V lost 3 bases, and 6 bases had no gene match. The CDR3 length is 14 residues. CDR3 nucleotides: TGCAGCGTTGATGGGGACAGGGTCCCCACTGAAGCTTTCTTT. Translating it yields CSVDGDRVPTEAFF.

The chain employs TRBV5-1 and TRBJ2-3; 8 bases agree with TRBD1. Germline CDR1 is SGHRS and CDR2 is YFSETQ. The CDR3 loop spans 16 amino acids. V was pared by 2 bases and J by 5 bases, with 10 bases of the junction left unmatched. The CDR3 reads CASSLNRGTVGDTQYF. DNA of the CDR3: TGCGCCAGCAGCTTAAACAGGGGGACAGTGGGAGATACGCAGTATTTT.

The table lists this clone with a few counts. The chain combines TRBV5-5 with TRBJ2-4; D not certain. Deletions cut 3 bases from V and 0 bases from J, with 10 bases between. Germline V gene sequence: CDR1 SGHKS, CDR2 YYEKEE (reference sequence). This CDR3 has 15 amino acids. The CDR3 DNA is TGTGCCAGCAGCTCCCACGGCCTAGCCAAAAACATTCAGTACTTC. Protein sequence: CASSSHGLAKNIQYF.